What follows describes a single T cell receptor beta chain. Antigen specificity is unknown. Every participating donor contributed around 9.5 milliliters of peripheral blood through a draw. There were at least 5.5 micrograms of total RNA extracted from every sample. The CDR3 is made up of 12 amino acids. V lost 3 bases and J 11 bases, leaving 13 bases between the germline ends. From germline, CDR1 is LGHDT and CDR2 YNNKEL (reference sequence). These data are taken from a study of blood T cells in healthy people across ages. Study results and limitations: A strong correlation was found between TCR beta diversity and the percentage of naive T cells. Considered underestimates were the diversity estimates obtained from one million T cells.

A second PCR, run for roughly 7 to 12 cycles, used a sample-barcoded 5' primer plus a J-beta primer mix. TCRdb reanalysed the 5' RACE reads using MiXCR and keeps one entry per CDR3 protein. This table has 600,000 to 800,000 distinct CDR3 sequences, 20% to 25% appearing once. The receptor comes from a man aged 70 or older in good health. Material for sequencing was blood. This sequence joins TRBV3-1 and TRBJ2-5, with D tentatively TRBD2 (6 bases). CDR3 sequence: CASSQRGLEQYF. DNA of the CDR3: TGTGCCAGCAGCCAGCGGGGATTGGAGCAGTACTTC.